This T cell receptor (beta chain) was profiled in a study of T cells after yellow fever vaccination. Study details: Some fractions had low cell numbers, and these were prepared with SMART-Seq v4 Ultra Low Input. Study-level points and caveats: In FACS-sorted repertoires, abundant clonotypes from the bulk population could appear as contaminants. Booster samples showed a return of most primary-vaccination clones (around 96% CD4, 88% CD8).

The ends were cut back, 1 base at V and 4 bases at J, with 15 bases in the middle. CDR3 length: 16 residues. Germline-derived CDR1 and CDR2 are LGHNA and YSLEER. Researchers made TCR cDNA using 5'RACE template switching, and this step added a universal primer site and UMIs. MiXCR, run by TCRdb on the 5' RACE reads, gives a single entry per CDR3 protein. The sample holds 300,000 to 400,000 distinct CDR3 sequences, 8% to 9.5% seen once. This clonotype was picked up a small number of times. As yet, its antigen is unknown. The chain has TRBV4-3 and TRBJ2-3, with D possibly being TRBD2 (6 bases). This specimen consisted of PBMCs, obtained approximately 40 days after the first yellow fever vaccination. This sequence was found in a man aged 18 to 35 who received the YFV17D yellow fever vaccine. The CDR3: CASSQGGGDGADTQYF. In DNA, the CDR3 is TGCGCCAGCAGCCAAGGTGGCGGGGACGGGGCAGATACGCAGTATTTT.